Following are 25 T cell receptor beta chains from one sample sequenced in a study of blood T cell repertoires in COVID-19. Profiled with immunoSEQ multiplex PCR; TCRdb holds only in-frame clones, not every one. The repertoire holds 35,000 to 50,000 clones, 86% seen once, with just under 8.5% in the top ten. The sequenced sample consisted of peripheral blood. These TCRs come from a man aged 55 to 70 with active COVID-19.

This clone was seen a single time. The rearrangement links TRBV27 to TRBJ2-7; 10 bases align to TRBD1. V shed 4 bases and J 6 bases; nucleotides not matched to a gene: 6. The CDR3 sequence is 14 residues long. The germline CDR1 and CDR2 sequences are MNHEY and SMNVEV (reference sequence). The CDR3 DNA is TGTGCCAGCAGTTACCGACAGGGGGCGCGCGAGCAGTACTTC. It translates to CASSYRQGAREQYF.

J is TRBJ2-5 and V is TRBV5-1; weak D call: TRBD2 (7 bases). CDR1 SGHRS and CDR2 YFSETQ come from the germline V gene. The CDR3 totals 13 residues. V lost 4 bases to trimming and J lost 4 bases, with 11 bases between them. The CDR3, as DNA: TGCGCCAGCAGCGTGGGAGGGGGAGAGACCCAGTACTTC. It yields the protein CASSVGGGETQYF.

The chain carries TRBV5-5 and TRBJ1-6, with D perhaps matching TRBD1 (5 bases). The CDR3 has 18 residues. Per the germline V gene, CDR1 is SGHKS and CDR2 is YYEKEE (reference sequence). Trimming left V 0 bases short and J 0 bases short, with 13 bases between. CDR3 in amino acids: CASSLVLGLSSYNSPLHF. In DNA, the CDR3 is TGTGCCAGCAGCTTGGTTCTGGGGCTGAGCTCCTATAATTCACCCCTCCACTTT.

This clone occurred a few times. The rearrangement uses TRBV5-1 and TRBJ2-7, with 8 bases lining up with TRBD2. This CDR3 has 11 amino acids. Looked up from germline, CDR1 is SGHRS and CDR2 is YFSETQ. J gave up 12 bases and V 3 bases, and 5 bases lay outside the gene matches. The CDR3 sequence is CASSSLAGMYF. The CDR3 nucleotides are TGCGCCAGCAGCTCCTTAGCGGGGATGTACTTC.

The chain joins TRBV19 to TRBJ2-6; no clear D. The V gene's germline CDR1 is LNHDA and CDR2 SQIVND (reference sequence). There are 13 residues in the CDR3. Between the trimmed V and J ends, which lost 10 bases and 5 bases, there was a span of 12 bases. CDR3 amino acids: CATSRGWANVLTF. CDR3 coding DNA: TGTGCCACCAGTAGAGGCTGGGCCAACGTCCTGACTTTC.

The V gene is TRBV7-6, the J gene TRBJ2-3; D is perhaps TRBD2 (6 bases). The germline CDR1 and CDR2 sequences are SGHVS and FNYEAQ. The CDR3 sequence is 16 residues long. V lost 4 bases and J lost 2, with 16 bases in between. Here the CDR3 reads CASSSFQTRDTDTQYF. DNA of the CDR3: TGTGCCAGCAGCTCCTTTCAGACTAGGGACACAGATACGCAGTATTTT.

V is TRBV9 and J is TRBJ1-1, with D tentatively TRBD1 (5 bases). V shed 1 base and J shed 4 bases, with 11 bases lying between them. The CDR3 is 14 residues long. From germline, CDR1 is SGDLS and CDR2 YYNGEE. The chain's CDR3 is CASSVRGDPTEAFF. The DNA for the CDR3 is TGTGCCAGCAGCGTACGCGGGGACCCCACTGAAGCTTTCTTT.

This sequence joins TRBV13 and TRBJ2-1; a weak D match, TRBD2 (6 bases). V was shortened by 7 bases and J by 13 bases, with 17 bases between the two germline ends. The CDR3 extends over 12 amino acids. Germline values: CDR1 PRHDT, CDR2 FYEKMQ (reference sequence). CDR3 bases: TGTGCCAGCAATCAAGCCGGGACTTACCAGTTCTTC. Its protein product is CASNQAGTYQFF.

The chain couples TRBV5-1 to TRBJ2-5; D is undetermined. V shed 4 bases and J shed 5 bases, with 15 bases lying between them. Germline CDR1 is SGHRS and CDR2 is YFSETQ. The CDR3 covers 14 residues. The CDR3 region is CASSAAPGRETQYF. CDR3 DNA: TGCGCCAGCAGCGCCGCGCCAGGCCGGGAGACCCAGTACTTC.

CDR3 bases: TGTGCCTGGACAGACAGGGCCGATCAGCCCCAGCATTTT. Protein sequence: CAWTDRADQPQHF. The rearrangement joins TRBV30 to TRBJ1-5; TRBD1 matches 7 bases. The CDR3 has 13 amino acids. V was clipped by 4 bases and J by 5 bases; unmatched bases: 5. Germline-derived CDR1 and CDR2 are GTSNPN and SVGIG (reference sequence).

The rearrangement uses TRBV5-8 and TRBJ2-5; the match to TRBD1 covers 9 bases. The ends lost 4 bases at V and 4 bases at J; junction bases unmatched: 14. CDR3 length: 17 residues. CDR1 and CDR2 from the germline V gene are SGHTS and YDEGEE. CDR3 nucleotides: TGTGCCAGCAGCCGACACCGGGACAGGGCGTATGGAGAGACCCAGTACTTC. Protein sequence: CASSRHRDRAYGETQYF.

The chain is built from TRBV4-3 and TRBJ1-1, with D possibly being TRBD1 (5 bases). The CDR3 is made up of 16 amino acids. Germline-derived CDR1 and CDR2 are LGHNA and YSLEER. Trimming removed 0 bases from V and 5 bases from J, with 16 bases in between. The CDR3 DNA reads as TGCGCCAGCAGCCAAGATGCTAACATGGGGGGGACTGAAGCTTTCTTT. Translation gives CASSQDANMGGTEAFF.

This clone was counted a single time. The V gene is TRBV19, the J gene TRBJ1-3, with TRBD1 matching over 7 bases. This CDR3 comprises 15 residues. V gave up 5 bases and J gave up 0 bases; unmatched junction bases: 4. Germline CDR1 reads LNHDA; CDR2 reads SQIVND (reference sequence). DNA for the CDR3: TGTGCCAGTAGTCCACAGGGGTACTCTGGAAACACCATATATTTT. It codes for CASSPQGYSGNTIYF.

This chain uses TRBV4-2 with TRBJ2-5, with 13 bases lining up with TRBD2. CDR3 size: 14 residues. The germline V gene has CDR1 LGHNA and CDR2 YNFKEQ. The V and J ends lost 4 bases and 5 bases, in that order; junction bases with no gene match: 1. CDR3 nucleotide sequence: TGTGCCAGCAGCCCGACTAGCGGGAGGGAGACCCAGTACTTC. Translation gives CASSPTSGRETQYF.

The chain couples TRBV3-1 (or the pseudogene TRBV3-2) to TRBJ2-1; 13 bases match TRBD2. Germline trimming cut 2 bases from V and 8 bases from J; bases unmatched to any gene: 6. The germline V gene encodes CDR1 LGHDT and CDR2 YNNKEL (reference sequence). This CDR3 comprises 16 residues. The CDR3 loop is CASSQTSGRAGYEQFF. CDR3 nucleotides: TGTGCCAGCAGCCAAACTAGCGGGAGGGCAGGATATGAGCAGTTCTTC.

The CDR3 is CSVEDLISSYNEQFF. The CDR3 DNA sequence: TGCAGCGTTGAAGATCTCATCAGCTCCTACAATGAGCAGTTCTTC. This chain uses TRBV29-1 with TRBJ2-1; D unclear. Looked up from germline, CDR1 is SQVTM and CDR2 is ANQGSEA. The CDR3 is made up of 15 amino acids. V was pared by 0 bases and J by 0 bases, with 9 bases between.

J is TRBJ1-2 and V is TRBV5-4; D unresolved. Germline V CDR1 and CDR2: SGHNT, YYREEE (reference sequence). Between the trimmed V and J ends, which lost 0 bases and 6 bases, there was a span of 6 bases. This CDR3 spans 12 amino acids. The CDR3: CASSLEEDGYTF. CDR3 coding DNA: TGTGCCAGCAGCTTGGAGGAGGATGGCTACACCTTC.

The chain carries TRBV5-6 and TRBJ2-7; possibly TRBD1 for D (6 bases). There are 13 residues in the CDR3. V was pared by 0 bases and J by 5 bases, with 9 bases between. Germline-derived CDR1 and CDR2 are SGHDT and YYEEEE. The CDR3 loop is CASSLVGANEQYF. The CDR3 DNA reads TGTGCCAGCAGCTTGGTGGGGGCCAACGAGCAGTACTTC.

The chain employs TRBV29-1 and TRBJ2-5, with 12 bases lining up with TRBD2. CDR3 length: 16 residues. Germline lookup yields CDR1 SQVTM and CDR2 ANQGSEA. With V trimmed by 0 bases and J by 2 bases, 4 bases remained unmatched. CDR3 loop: CSVEEFLAGGQETQYF. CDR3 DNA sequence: TGCAGCGTTGAAGAGTTCCTAGCGGGAGGGCAAGAGACCCAGTACTTC.

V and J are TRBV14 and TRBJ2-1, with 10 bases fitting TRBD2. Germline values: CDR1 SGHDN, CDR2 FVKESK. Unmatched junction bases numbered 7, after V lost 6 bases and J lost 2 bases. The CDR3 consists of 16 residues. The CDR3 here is CASSLYTSGAYNEQFF. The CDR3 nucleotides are TGTGCCAGCAGTCTCTACACTAGCGGGGCCTACAATGAGCAGTTCTTC.

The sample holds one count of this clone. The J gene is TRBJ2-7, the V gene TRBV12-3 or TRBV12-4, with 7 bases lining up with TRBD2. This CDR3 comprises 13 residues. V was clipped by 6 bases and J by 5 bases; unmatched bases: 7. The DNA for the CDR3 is TGTGCCAGCAGCACGGGAGGCTACAACGAGCAGTACTTC. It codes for CASSTGGYNEQYF.

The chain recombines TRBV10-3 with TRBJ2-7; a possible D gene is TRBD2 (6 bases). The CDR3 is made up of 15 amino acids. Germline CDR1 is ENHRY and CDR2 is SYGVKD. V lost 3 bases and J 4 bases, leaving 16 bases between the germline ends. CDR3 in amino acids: CAISEPERVSYEQYF. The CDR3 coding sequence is TGTGCCATCAGTGAACCCGAGCGGGTGTCTTACGAGCAGTACTTC.

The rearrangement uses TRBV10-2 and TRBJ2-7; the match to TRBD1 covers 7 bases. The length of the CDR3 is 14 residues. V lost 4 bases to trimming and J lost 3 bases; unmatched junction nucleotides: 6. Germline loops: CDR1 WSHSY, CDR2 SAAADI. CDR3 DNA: TGCGCCAGCAGTGCGGGACAGCTAGTCTACGAGCAGTACTTC. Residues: CASSAGQLVYEQYF.

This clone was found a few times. The CDR3 DNA sequence: TGTGCCAGCAGCTTAGGGATACAGGGGCGCCGGGAAGCTTTCTTT. Translated: CASSLGIQGRREAFF. The rearrangement uses TRBV13 and TRBJ1-1; 7 bases fit TRBD1. Germline CDR1 reads PRHDT; CDR2 reads FYEKMQ (reference sequence). The CDR3 has 15 residues. The trim removed 0 bases at V and 8 bases at J, leaving 9 bases unmatched.

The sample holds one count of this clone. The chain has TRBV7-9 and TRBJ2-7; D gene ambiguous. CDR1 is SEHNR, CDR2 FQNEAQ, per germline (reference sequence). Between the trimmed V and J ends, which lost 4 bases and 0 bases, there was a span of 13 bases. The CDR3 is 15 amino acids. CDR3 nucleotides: TGTGCCAGCAGCTCTTCCAGGTACCGCTCCTACGAGCAGTACTTC. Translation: CASSSSRYRSYEQYF. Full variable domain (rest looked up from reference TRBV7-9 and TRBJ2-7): DTGVSQNPRHKITKRGQNVTFRCDPISEHNRLYWYRQTLGQGPEFLTYFQNEAQLEKSRLLSDRFSAERPKGSFSTLEIQRTEQGDSAMYLCASSSSRYRSYEQYFGPGTRLTVT.